This T cell receptor (beta chain) derives from a study of cytomegalovirus exposure and HLA in healthy donors. Whole-study context: Under 90% of 350 to 400 genotyped donors fell in the Caucasian-associated ancestry cluster.

On this clone itself: Antigen: not known.

PCR involved 60 Vbeta and 13 Jbeta primers. The assay was immunoSEQ multiplex PCR, and TCRdb's table has in-frame clones only and misses some. The table records about 170,000 clones, over 65% of them present only once. Study-wide results and caveats: In vitro assays verified that a few CMV-associated chains recognized CMV antigens specifically. Accurate HLA-A and HLA-B prediction from TCR beta sequences was reported for most subjects.

From germline, CDR1 is ENHRY and CDR2 SYGVKD. With 0 bases clipped from V and 3 bases from J, the junction kept 10 bases outside the gene matches. This CDR3 contains 18 residues. Sequenced input: PBMCs. The TCR was taken from a man in his forties or fifties in good health and CMV-seropositive. This chain connects TRBV10-3 to TRBJ1-1; 10 bases are a match to TRBD1. The CDR3 loop reads CAISESVRQGALDTEAFF. In nucleotides, the CDR3 is TGTGCCATCAGTGAGTCAGTTAGACAGGGGGCTTTAGACACTGAAGCTTTCTTT.